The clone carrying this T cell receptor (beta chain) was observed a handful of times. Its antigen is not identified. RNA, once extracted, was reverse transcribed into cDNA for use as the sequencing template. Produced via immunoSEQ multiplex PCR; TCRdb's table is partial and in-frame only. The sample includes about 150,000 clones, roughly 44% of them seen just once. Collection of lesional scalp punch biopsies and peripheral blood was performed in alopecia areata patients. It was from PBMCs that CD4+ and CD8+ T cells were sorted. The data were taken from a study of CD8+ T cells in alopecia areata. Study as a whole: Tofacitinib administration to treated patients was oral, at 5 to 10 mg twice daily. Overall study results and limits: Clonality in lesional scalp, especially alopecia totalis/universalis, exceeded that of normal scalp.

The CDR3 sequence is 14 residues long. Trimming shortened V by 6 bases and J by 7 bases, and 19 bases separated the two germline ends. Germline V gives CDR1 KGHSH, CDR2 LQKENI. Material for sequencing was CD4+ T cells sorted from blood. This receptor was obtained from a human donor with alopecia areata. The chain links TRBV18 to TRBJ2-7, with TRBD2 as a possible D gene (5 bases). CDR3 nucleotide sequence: TGTGCCAGCTCGCCGAAGAGAGGGATAGGGGAGCAGTACTTC. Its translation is CASSPKRGIGEQYF. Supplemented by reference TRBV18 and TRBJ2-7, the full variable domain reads NAGVMQNPRHLVRRRGQEARLRCSPMKGHSHVYWYRQLPEEGLKFMVYLQKENIIDESGMPKERFSAEFPKEGPSILRIQQVVRGDSAAYFCASSPKRGIGEQYFGPGTRLTVT.